The 17 T cell receptor beta chains reported below all come from one sample, sequenced in a study of blood T cell repertoires in COVID-19. Here immunoSEQ multiplex PCR was the method, and the copy in TCRdb shows in-frame clones only, minus some. The table has approximately 68,000 clones, approximately 82% seen once. Sequencing was performed on peripheral blood. These receptors were obtained from a man aged 80 or over with active COVID-19.

This clone was recorded once. The chain links TRBV9 to TRBJ2-3; 8 bases are a match to TRBD2. J was trimmed by 0 bases and V by 3 bases; bases with no gene match: 3. CDR1 is SGDLS, CDR2 YYNGEE, per germline. The CDR3 has 15 residues. The CDR3 here is CASSDSGASTDTQYF. Here the CDR3 DNA reads TGTGCCAGCAGCGATAGCGGGGCCAGCACAGATACGCAGTATTTT.

The V and J genes are TRBV3-1 (or the pseudogene TRBV3-2) and TRBJ2-2, with TRBD2 as a possible D gene (5 bases). Trimming shortened V by 4 bases and J by 0 bases, and 18 bases separated the two germline ends. Germline CDR1 reads LGHDT; CDR2 reads YNNKEL (reference sequence). This CDR3 has 18 amino acids. The CDR3, as DNA: TGTGCCAGCAGCCTCCGAAGGGTTATCGGGGCGAACACCGGGGAGCTGTTTTTT. Its protein is CASSLRRVIGANTGELFF.

The chain has TRBV5-4 and TRBJ1-3, with unresolved D. CDR1 is SGHNT, CDR2 YYREEE, per germline (reference sequence). V lost 1 base to trimming and J lost 0 bases, with 8 bases between them. This CDR3 has 15 residues. The CDR3 protein is CASSLLGGSGNTIYF. DNA for the CDR3: TGTGCCAGCAGCTTGCTAGGCGGCTCTGGAAACACCATATATTTT.

The CDR3 region is CASTRLGTGGNEQYF. As DNA, the CDR3 is TGTGCCAGCACCCGGCTAGGGACAGGGGGCAACGAGCAGTACTTC. V is TRBV7-8 and J is TRBJ2-7, with 12 bases fitting TRBD1. The CDR3 has 15 amino acids. Germline assignment: CDR1 SGHVS and CDR2 FQNEAQ. The junction had 9 bases not matched to a gene; V was cut back by 7 bases and J by 5 bases. Together with reference TRBV7-8 and TRBJ2-7, the CDR3 gives the full variable domain: GAGVSQSPRYKVAKRGQDVALRCDPISGHVSLFWYQQALGQGPEFLTYFQNEAQLDKSGLPSDRFFAERPEGSVSTLKIQRTQQEDSAVYLCASTRLGTGGNEQYFGPGTRLTVT.

V gene TRBV5-5 combines with J gene TRBJ2-5; the match to TRBD1 covers 7 bases. V gave up 0 bases and J gave up 2 bases; unmatched junction bases: 7. The germline V gene has CDR1 SGHKS and CDR2 YYEKEE (reference sequence). This CDR3 is 16 amino acids long. This CDR3 is CASSLETGTPQETQYF. The CDR3 DNA reads as TGTGCCAGCAGCTTGGAGACAGGGACCCCACAAGAGACCCAGTACTTC.

V and J are TRBV28 and TRBJ2-7; 11 bases align to TRBD2. CDR1 is MDHEN and CDR2 is SYDVKM in the germline V gene. The CDR3 is 13 residues long. Unmatched junction bases numbered 4, after V lost 6 bases and J lost 6 bases. The CDR3 bases are TGTGCCAGCAGGACTAGCGGGACTGTCGAGCAGTACTTC. Residues: CASRTSGTVEQYF.

The chain employs TRBV7-8 and TRBJ2-4; 12 bases align to TRBD2. The germline gives CDR1 SGHVS, CDR2 FQNEAQ. Unmatched junction bases numbered 12, after V lost 0 bases and J lost 0 bases. The CDR3 has 21 amino acids. DNA for the CDR3: TGTGCCAGCAGCTTAGCGCTCCTAGCGGGGGGGCCGAAGACAGCCAAAAACATTCAGTACTTC. Amino acid sequence: CASSLALLAGGPKTAKNIQYF.

This clone was picked up a small number of times. The V gene is TRBV5-6, the J gene TRBJ2-7, with 8 positions matching TRBD1. Unmatched junction bases numbered 3, after V lost 4 bases and J lost 0 bases. There are 14 residues in the CDR3. Germline V gives CDR1 SGHDT, CDR2 YYEEEE. CDR3 DNA sequence: TGTGCCAGCAGCCGGGACAGGAGCTCCTACGAGCAGTACTTC. This gives the protein CASSRDRSSYEQYF.

This chain connects TRBV4-2 to TRBJ2-7; D perhaps matches TRBD1 (6 bases). This CDR3 contains 15 residues. CDR1 and CDR2 (germline): LGHNA, YNFKEQ. V was cut by 0 bases and J by 4 bases, with 13 bases left in between. In DNA form, the CDR3 reads TGTGCCAGCAGCCAAGATCCGACAGGTCCTTACGAGCAGTACTTC. Protein: CASSQDPTGPYEQYF.

The chain links TRBV25-1 to TRBJ1-4; D may be TRBD1 (5 bases). Germline V gene sequence: CDR1 MGHDK, CDR2 SYGVNS. The CDR3 loop spans 14 amino acids. Trimming left V 2 bases short and J 10 bases short, with 14 bases between. The DNA of the CDR3 is TGTGCCAGCAGTGAACCCCAGGGCGCCCTAAAACTGTTTTTT. Protein product: CASSEPQGALKLFF. Drawing the rest from reference TRBV25-1 and TRBJ1-4, the complete variable domain is EADIYQTPRYLVIGTGKKITLECSQTMGHDKMYWYQQDPGMELHLIHYSYGVNSTEKGDLSSESTVSRIRTEHFPLTLESARPSHTSQYLCASSEPQGALKLFFGSGTQLSVL.

The chain employs TRBV28 and TRBJ2-2; D is perhaps TRBD2 (6 bases). CDR1 is MDHEN and CDR2 is SYDVKM in the germline V gene. V was cut by 2 bases and J by 1 base, with 11 bases left in between. The CDR3 is 16 residues long. The CDR3 sequence is CASSLGVSGNTGELFF. In DNA form, the CDR3 reads TGTGCCAGCAGTTTAGGCGTTAGCGGGAACACCGGGGAGCTGTTTTTT. Complete variable domain (other parts from reference TRBV28 and TRBJ2-2): DVKVTQSSRYLVKRTGEKVFLECVQDMDHENMFWYRQDPGLGLRLIYFSYDVKMKEKGDIPEGYSVSREKKERFSLILESASTNQTSMYLCASSLGVSGNTGELFFGEGSRLTVL.

The chain uses TRBV3-1 (or the pseudogene TRBV3-2) and TRBJ2-3, with a possible D match to TRBD2 (7 bases). The CDR3 loop spans 17 amino acids. V lost 3 bases to trimming and J lost 4 bases, with 20 bases between them. CDR1 and CDR2 (germline): LGHDT, YNNKEL (reference sequence). In DNA form, the CDR3 reads TGTGCCAGCAGCCATCCAGGACTAGGGGGTTCCTCAGATACGCAGTATTTT. Amino acid sequence: CASSHPGLGGSSDTQYF.

The chain carries TRBV20-1 and TRBJ2-5; no reliable D call. Trimming took 0 bases from V and 10 from J, leaving 9 bases between them. Germline V CDR1 and CDR2: DFQATT, SNEGSKA (reference sequence). There are 11 residues in the CDR3. CDR3 loop: CSAREFPFQYF. Here the CDR3 DNA reads TGCAGTGCTAGAGAATTCCCGTTCCAGTACTTC.

The gene calls are TRBV12-3 or TRBV12-4 and TRBJ2-2; perhaps TRBD1 as D (6 bases). Trimming removed 6 bases at V and 5 bases at J, with 10 bases between. The CDR3 runs 13 residues. CDR3 sequence (DNA): TGTGCCAGCAGACCCGGACAGACCGGGGAGCTGTTTTTT. It specifies CASRPGQTGELFF.

About this clone itself: Other DNA sequences within the sample encode an identical CDR3. The rearrangement links TRBV15 to TRBJ2-1, with TRBD1 identical over 8 bases. Germline-derived CDR1 and CDR2 are LNHNV and YYDKDF (reference sequence). This CDR3 spans 15 amino acids. Trimming cost V 3 bases and J 7 bases; bases outside gene matches: 8. CDR3 amino acids: CATSRGQVSGNEQFF. The CDR3 DNA reads as TGTGCCACCAGCAGGGGACAGGTATCAGGGAATGAGCAGTTCTTC.

The chain employs TRBV29-1 and TRBJ1-2; a possible D gene is TRBD1 (5 bases). In germline, CDR1 is SQVTM, CDR2 ANQGSEA. This CDR3 spans 13 amino acids. Trimming took 3 bases from V and 0 from J, leaving 8 bases between them. CDR3: CSVDSGANYGYTF. CDR3 DNA: TGCAGCGTTGATTCGGGGGCTAACTATGGCTACACCTTC.

This chain uses TRBV4-2 with TRBJ1-1; 9 bases are a match to TRBD1. The trim removed 0 bases at V and 11 bases at J, leaving 10 bases unmatched. CDR3 size: 15 residues. The germline CDR1 and CDR2 sequences are LGHNA and YNFKEQ. CDR3 region: CASSQDIQGANLAFF. The CDR3 region has the DNA TGTGCCAGCAGCCAAGATATACAGGGGGCAAACCTGGCTTTCTTT.